The 7 T cell receptor beta chains reported below all come from one sample, sequenced in a study of vaccination effects on CD4 cells after COVID-19. Using immunoSEQ multiplex PCR, the repertoire was profiled, and TCRdb retains in-frame clones only, with some absent. The sample yields tens of thousands of clones, 79% seen once. Their cognate antigens are unknown. Within the ViraFEST assay, antigen-specific CD4+ T cells underwent expansion with viral peptide pools prior to sequencing. Researchers isolated CD4+ T cells once roughly ten days of culture had elapsed. People in the vaccine group had not been infected with SARS-CoV-2 before, and their nucleocapsid antibodies were negative. The sample here was CD4+ T cells from PBMCs cultured with HCoV-OC43 spike peptides, taken before COVID-19 vaccination. Subset reported: HCoV-OC43 spike overlapping peptide pool stimulation. The receptors come from a human donor who received a COVID-19 vaccine.

This clone was observed a handful of times. The rearrangement joins TRBV9 to TRBJ1-1; D ambiguous. Germline V gives CDR1 SGDLS, CDR2 YYNGEE. The CDR3 sequence is 16 residues long. Deletions cut 0 bases from V and 1 base from J, with 13 bases between. CDR3: CASSVGGLHSNTEAFF. The DNA for the CDR3 is TGTGCCAGCAGCGTAGGAGGGTTACACTCGAACACTGAAGCTTTCTTT.

This clone is labeled medium-sized. This chain links TRBV3-1 (or the pseudogene TRBV3-2) with TRBJ2-5; 12 bases map to TRBD2. V dropped 3 bases and J dropped 1; count of bases not matched to a gene: 3. CDR1 and CDR2 (germline): LGHDT, YNNKEL (reference sequence). This CDR3 is 16 amino acids long. This chain's CDR3 is CASSHPSGGAQETQYF. The DNA of the CDR3 is TGTGCCAGCAGCCACCCTAGCGGGGGGGCCCAAGAGACCCAGTACTTC.

CDR3 nucleotides: TGTGCCAGCAGAAAAGGGGGGTTTATATTTAGCAATCAGCCCCAGCATTTT. As protein: CASRKGGFIFSNQPQHF. The rearrangement links TRBV28 to TRBJ1-5; TRBD1 might be the D (6 bases). There are 17 residues in the CDR3. Germline V gene sequence: CDR1 MDHEN, CDR2 SYDVKM. Trimming took off 6 bases at V and 0 bases at J, with 18 bases between the two ends. The variable domain in full, completed from reference TRBV28 and TRBJ1-5, reads DVKVTQSSRYLVKRTGEKVFLECVQDMDHENMFWYRQDPGLGLRLIYFSYDVKMKEKGDIPEGYSVSREKKERFSLILESASTNQTSMYLCASRKGGFIFSNQPQHFGDGTRLSIL.

The chain combines TRBV28 with TRBJ1-2, with no clear D. Trimming took off 4 bases at V and 6 bases at J, with 21 bases between the two ends. CDR3 size: 16 residues. The germline CDR1 and CDR2 sequences are MDHEN and SYDVKM. The CDR3 loop reads CASSYATTWLNNGYTF. CDR3 nucleotides: TGTGCCAGCAGTTACGCGACTACGTGGCTGAATAATGGCTACACCTTC.

The chain couples TRBV10-3 to TRBJ2-7; TRBD1 agrees at 9 bases. CDR1 is ENHRY, CDR2 SYGVKD, per germline. This CDR3 has 13 residues. V lost 6 bases and J lost 5; bases outside the gene matches: 5. The CDR3 loop is CAIRGTGLDEQYV. The CDR3 nucleotides read TGTGCCATCAGGGGGACAGGGCTCGACGAGCAGTACGTC.

This clone was seen more than once but under ten times. This rearrangement joins TRBV6-5 to TRBJ2-7; D might be TRBD2 (5 bases). CDR3 length equals 15 residues. Trimming left V 0 bases short and J 3 bases short, with 12 bases between. Germline CDR1 MNHEY, CDR2 SVGAGI. CDR3 coding DNA: TGTGCCAGCAGTTACTCAGGGAGTGGGGACTACGAGCAGTACGTC. It translates to CASSYSGSGDYEQYV.

The chain couples TRBV7-3 to TRBJ1-3; unclear D gene. This CDR3 has 13 residues. Trimming pared 4 bases from V and 4 bases from J, leaving 8 bases between. CDR1 is SGHTA, CDR2 FQGTGA, per germline. The DNA for the CDR3 is TGTGCCAGCAGCTCCCGTTCAGGAAACACCATATATTTT. Protein sequence: CASSSRSGNTIYF.